This TCR beta chain appears in the sequencing data of a study of response to subunit inactivated influenza vaccine. This clonotype was seen repeatedly, ten times or more. TCRdb called the RT-PCR reads again in MiXCR, with one record for every CDR3 protein. The sample gives hundreds of thousands of distinct CDR3 sequences, approximately 15% of which show up once; approximately 7% is in the top ten. Germline V gene sequence: CDR1 SGHRS, CDR2 YFSETQ. V was pared by 4 bases and J by 5 bases, with 10 bases of the junction left unmatched. The CDR3 totals 16 residues. The origin of this receptor is a man in his fifties who received an inactivated influenza vaccine. Sequencing used PBMCs from blood, obtained around 15 days before vaccination. The chain is built from TRBV5-1 and TRBJ2-3; 10 bases line up with TRBD2. CDR3 in DNA: TGCGCCAGCAGCACTCGTAGCGGGAGGAAGGGAGATACGCAGTATTTT. Translating gives CASSTRSGRKGDTQYF.